This entry is about one T cell receptor (beta chain). Clones were sequenced by immunoSEQ multiplex PCR, and TCRdb holds only the in-frame ones, with some missing. The table has about 220,000 clones, 65% to 85% seen once. This sample was included in a study of blood T cell repertoires in COVID-19. On the study more broadly: There were acute and convalescent COVID-19 samples, and they came from the United States, Italy and Spain.

Self-reported history from a screening survey and questionnaire set each donor's cohort. This CDR3 comprises 15 residues. Per germline, CDR1 SGHVS and CDR2 FQNEAQ. Trimming removed 1 base from V and 2 bases from J; junction bases left unmatched: 2. Sequenced input: PBMCs or T cells enriched from blood (not recorded which). The receptor was derived from a woman in her 40s who had recovered from COVID-19. The V gene is TRBV7-8, the J gene TRBJ1-5; TRBD1 matches 7 bases. DNA for the CDR3: TGTGCCAGCAGCTTAGGAGGGGGCGGCAATCAGCCCCAGCATTTT. Its protein product is CASSLGGGGNQPQHF.